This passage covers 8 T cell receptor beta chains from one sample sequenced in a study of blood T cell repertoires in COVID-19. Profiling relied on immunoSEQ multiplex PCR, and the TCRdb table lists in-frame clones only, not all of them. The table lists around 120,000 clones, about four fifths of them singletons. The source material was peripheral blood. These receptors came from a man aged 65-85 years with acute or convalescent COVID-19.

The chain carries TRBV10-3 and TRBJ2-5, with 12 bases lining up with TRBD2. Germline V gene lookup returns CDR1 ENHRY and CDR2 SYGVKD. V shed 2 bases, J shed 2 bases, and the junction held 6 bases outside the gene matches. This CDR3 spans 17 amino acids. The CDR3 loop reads CAISETTSGGAQETQYF. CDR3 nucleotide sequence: TGTGCCATCAGTGAGACGACTAGCGGGGGAGCTCAAGAGACCCAGTACTTC.

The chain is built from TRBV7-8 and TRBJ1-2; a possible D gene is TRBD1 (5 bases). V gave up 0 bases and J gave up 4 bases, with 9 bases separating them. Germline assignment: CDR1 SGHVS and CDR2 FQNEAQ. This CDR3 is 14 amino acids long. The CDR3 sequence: CASSLAGVGYGYTF. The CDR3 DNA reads TGTGCCAGCAGCTTAGCAGGGGTGGGCTATGGCTACACCTTC. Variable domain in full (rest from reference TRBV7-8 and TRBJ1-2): GAGVSQSPRYKVAKRGQDVALRCDPISGHVSLFWYQQALGQGPEFLTYFQNEAQLDKSGLPSDRFFAERPEGSVSTLKIQRTQQEDSAVYLCASSLAGVGYGYTFGSGTRLTVV.

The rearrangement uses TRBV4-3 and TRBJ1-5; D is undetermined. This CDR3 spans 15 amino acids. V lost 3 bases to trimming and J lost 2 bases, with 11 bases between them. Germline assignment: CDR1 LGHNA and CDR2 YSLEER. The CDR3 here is CASSHRMGGNQPQHF. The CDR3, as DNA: TGCGCCAGCAGCCACCGGATGGGCGGCAATCAGCCCCAGCATTTT.

CDR3 loop: CASSLDRVGGYTF. CDR3 nucleotides: TGTGCCAGCTCACTGGACAGAGTCGGAGGCTACACCTTC. The V call is TRBV18, the J call TRBJ1-2; a weak D match, TRBD1 (6 bases). The CDR3 runs 13 residues. Germline V lookup: CDR1 KGHSH, CDR2 LQKENI. Trimming removed 4 bases at V and 8 bases at J, with 14 bases between. Full variable domain (rest looked up from reference TRBV18 and TRBJ1-2): NAGVMQNPRHLVRRRGQEARLRCSPMKGHSHVYWYRQLPEEGLKFMVYLQKENIIDESGMPKERFSAEFPKEGPSILRIQQVVRGDSAAYFCASSLDRVGGYTFGSGTRLTVV.

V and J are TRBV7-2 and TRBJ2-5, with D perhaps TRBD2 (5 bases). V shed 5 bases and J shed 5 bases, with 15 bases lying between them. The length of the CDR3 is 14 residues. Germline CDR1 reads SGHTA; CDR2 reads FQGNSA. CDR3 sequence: CASSPRRLIETQYF. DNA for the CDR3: TGTGCCAGCAGCCCGCGGAGGCTCATCGAGACCCAGTACTTC.

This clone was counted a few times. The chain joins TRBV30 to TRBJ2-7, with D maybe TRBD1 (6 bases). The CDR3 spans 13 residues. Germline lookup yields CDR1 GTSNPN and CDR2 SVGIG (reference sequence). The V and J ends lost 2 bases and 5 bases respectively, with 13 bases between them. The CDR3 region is CAWSPGRGDEQYF. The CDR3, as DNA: TGTGCCTGGAGTCCGGGCAGGGGCGACGAGCAGTACTTC.

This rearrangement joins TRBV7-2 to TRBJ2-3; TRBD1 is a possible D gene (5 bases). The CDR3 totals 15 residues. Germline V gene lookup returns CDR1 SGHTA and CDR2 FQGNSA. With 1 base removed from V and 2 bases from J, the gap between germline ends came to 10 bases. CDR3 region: CASSLVQGNTDTQYF. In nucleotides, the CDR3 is TGTGCCAGCAGCTTAGTTCAGGGAAACACAGATACGCAGTATTTT.

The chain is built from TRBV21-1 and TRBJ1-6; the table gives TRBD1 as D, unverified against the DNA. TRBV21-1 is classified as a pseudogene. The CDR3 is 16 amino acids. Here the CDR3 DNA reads TGTGCCAGCAGCAAAGGTCAGGGAAGATATAATTCACCCCTCCACTTT. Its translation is CASSKGQGRYNSPLHF.